This TCR beta chain comes out of a study of blood T cells in healthy people across ages. As for the study in general: There was about one barcoded beta molecule captured by template switching per two T cells.

V shed 0 bases and J 7 bases; nucleotides not matched to a gene: 6. Germline assignment: CDR1 SGHRS and CDR2 YFSETQ. The CDR3 has 15 residues. Researchers isolated at least 7 million PBMCs per sample. Total RNA extracted from each sample amounted to at least 6 micrograms. A J-beta primer mix and a sample-barcoded 5' primer were used in a second PCR of roughly 6 to 11 cycles. Paired-end reads containing CDR3 totaled no fewer than 2.5 million for each sample. TCRdb used MiXCR to reprocess the 5' RACE reads, holding one entry per CDR3 protein. Of 1,500,000 or so distinct CDR3 sequences in the sample, almost 60% are singletons; the top ten hold about 6.3%.

This chain uses TRBV5-1 with TRBJ1-1; 10 nucleotides agree with TRBD1. The TCR was taken from a man between 18 and 29 years old in good health. Sequencing was performed on blood. The CDR3 loop is CASSLGTGGHLEAFF. Written as DNA, the CDR3 is TGCGCCAGCAGCTTGGGGACAGGGGGACACCTTGAAGCTTTCTTT.